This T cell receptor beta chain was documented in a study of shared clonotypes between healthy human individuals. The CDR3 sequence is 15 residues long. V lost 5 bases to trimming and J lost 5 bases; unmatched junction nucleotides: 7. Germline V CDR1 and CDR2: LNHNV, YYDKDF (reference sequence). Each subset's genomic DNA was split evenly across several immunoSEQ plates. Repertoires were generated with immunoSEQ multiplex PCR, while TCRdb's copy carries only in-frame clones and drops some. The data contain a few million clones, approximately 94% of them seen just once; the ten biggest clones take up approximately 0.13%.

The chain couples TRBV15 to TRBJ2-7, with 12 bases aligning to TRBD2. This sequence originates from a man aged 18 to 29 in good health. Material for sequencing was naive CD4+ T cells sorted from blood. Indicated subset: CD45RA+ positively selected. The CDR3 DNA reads TGTGCCACCAGCGGGCTGACTAGCGGGAGTAACGAGCAGTACTTC. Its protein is CATSGLTSGSNEQYF.